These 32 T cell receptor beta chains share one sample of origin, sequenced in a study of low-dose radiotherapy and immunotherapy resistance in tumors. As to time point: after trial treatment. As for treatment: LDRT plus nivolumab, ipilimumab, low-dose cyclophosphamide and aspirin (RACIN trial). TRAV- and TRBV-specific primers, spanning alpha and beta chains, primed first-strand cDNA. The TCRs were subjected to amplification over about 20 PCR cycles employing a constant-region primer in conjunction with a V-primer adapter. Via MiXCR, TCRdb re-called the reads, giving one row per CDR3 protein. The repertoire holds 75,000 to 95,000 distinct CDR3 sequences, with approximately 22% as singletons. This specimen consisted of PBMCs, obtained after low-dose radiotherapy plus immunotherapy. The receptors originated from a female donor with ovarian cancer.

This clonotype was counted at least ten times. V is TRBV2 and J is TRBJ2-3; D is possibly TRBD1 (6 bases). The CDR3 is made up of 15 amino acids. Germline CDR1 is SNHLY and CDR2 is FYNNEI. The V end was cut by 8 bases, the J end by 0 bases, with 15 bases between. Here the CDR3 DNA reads TGTGCCAGCGGGGAACAGGGATGGAGCACAGATACGCAGTATTTT. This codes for CASGEQGWSTDTQYF.

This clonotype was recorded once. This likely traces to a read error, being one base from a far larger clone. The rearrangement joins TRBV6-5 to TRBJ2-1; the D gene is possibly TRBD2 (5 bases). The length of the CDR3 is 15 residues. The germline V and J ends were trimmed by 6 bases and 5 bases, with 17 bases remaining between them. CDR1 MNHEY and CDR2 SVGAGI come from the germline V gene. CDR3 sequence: CASSLGVAGNNEQFF. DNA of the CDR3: TGTGCCAGCAGCCTCGGGGTAGCCGGGAACAATGAGCAGTTCTTC.

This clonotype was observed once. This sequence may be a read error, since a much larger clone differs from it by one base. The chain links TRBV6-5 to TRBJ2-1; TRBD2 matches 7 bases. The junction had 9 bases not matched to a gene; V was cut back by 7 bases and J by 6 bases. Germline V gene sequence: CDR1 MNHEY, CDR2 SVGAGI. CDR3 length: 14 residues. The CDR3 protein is CASISLGRINEQFF. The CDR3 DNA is TGTGCCAGCATTTCCCTCGGGAGGATCAATGAGCAGTTCTTC.

In DNA form, the CDR3 reads TGTGCCTGGAGTGTTGGTCAGAACACTGAAGCTTTCTTT. Amino acid sequence: CAWSVGQNTEAFF. The chain recombines TRBV30 with TRBJ1-1; no definite D call. The germline CDR1 and CDR2 sequences are GTSNPN and SVGIG (reference sequence). The CDR3 has 13 residues. V was clipped by 0 bases and J by 1 base, with 6 bases between them.

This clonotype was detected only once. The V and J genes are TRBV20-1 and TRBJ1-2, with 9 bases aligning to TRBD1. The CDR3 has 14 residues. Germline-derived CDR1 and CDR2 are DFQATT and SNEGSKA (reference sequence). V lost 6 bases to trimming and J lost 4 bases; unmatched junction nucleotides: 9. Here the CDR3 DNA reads TGCAGTGCCCTACAGGGGGCCGGGGGCTATGGCTACACCTTC. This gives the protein CSALQGAGGYGYTF.

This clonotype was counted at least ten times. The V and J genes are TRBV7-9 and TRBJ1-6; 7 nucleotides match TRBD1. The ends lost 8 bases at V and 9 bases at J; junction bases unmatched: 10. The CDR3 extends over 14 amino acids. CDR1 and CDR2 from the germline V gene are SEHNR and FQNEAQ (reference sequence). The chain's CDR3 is CASRSPTGASPLHF. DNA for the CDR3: TGTGCCAGCCGATCCCCCACAGGGGCTTCACCCCTCCACTTT.

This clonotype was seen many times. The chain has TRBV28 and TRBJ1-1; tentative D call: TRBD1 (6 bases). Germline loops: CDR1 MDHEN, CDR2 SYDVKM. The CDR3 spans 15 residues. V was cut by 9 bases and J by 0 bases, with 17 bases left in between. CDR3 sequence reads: CASLGAGNLNTEAFF. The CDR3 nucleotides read TGTGCCAGTCTGGGGGCAGGGAACCTGAACACTGAAGCTTTCTTT. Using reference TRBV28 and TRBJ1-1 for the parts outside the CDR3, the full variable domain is DVKVTQSSRYLVKRTGEKVFLECVQDMDHENMFWYRQDPGLGLRLIYFSYDVKMKEKGDIPEGYSVSREKKERFSLILESASTNQTSMYLCASLGAGNLNTEAFFGQGTRLTVV.

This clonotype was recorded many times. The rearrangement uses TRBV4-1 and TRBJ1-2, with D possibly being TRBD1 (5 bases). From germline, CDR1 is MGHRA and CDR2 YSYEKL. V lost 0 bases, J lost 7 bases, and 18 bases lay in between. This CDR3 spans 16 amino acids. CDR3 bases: TGCGCCAGCAGCCAAGACCGTGGCCAGGGAGGGAGTGGCTACACCTTC. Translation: CASSQDRGQGGSGYTF.

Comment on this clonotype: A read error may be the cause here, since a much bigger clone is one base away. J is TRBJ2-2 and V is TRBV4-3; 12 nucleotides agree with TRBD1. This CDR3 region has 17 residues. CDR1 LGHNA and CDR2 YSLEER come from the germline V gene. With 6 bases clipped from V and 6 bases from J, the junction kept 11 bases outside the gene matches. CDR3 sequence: CASRRTRDRGRAGELFF. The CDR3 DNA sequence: TGCGCCAGCAGACGTACCCGGGACAGGGGGCGAGCCGGGGAGCTGTTTTTT.

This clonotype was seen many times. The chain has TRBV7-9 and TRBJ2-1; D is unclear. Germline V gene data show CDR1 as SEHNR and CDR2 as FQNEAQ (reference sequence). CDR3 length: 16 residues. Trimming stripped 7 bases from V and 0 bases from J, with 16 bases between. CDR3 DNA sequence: TGTGCCAGCACCCCCTCGTACTCTAGCTCCTACAATGAGCAGTTCTTC. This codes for CASTPSYSSSYNEQFF. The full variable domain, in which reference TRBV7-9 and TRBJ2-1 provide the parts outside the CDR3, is DTGVSQNPRHKITKRGQNVTFRCDPISEHNRLYWYRQTLGQGPEFLTYFQNEAQLEKSRLLSDRFSAERPKGSFSTLEIQRTEQGDSAMYLCASTPSYSSSYNEQFFGPGTRLTVL.

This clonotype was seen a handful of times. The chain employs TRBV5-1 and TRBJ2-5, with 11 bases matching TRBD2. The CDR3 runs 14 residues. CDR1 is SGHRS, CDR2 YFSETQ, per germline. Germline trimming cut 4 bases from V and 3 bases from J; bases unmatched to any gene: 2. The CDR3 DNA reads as TGCGCCAGCAGCCCACTAGCGGGGGAAGAGACCCAGTACTTC. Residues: CASSPLAGEETQYF.

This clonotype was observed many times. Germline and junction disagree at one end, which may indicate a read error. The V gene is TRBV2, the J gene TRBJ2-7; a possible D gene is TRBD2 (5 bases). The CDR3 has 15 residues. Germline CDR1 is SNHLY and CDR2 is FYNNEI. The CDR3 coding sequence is TGTGCCAGCAGCGAAGAGGGTCCCTGGCTCACGACGCAGTACTTC. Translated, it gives CASSEEGPWLTTQYF.

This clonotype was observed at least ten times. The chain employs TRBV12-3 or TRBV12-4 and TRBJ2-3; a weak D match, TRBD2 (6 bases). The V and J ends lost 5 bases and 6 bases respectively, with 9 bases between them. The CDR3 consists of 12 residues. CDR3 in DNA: TGTGCCAGCAGTGCCAGCGGGGATACGCAGTATTTT. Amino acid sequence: CASSASGDTQYF.

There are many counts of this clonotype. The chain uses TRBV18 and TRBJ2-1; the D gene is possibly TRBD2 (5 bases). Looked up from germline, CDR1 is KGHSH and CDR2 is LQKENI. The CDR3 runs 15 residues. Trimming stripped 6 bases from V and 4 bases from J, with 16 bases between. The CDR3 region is CASSADSPSYNEQFF. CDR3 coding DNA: TGTGCCAGCTCCGCGGACTCACCAAGTTACAATGAGCAGTTCTTC.

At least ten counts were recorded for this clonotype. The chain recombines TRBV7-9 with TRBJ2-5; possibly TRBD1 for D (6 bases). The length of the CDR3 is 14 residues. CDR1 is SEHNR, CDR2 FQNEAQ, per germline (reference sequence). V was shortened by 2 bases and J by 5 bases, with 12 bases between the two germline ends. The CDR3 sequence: CASSLMGALETQYF. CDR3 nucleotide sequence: TGTGCCAGCAGCTTAATGGGGGCCTTGGAGACCCAGTACTTC.

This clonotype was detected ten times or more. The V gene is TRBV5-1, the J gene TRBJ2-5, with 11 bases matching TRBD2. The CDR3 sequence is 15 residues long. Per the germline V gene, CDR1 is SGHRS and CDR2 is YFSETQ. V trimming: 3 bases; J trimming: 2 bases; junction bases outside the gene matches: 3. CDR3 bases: TGCGCCAGCAGCTGGGGGACTAGCGGACAAGAGACCCAGTACTTC. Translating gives CASSWGTSGQETQYF. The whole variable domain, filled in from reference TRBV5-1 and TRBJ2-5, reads KAGVTQTPRYLIKTRGQQVTLSCSPISGHRSVSWYQQTPGQGLQFLFEYFSETQRNKGNFPGRFSGRQFSNSRSEMNVSTLELGDSALYLCASSWGTSGQETQYFGPGTRLLVL.

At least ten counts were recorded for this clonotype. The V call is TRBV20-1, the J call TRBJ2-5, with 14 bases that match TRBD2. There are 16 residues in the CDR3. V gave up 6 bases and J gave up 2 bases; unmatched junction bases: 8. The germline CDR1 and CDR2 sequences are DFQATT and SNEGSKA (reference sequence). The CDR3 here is CSADRLAGGIQETQYF. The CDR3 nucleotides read TGCAGTGCCGACCGACTAGCGGGAGGGATTCAAGAGACCCAGTACTTC.

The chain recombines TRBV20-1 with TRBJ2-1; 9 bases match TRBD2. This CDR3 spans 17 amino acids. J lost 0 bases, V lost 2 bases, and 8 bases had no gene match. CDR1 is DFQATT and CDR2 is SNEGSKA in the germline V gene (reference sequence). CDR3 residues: CSARSVSGGSSYNEQFF. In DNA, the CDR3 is TGCAGTGCTAGATCGGTTAGCGGGGGAAGCTCCTACAATGAGCAGTTCTTC.

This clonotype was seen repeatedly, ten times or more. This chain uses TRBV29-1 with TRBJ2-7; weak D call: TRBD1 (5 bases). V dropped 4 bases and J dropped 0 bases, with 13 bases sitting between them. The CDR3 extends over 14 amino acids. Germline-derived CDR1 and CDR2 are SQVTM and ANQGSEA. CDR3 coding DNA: TGCAGCGTTGGAACAGGCTTGAGCTCCTACGAGCAGTACTTC. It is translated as CSVGTGLSSYEQYF.

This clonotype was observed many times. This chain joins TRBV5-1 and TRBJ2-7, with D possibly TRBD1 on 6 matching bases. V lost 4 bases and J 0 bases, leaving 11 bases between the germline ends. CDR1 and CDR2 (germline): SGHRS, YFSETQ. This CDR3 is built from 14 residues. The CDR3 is CASSEQGFSYEQYF. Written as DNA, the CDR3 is TGCGCCAGCAGCGAACAGGGTTTCTCCTACGAGCAGTACTTC.

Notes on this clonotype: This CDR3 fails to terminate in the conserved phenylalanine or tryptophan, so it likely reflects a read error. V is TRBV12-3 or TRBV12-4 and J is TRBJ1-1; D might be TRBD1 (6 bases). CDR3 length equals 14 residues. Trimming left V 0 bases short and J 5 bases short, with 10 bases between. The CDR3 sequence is CASSLARGTTEAFL. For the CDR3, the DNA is TGTGCCAGCAGTTTAGCGAGGGGGACTACTGAAGCTTTCTTA.

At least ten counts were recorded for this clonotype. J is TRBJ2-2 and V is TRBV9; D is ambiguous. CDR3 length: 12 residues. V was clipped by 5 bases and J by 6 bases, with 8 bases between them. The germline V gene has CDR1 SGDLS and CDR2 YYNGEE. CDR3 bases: TGTGCCAGCAGAGGCTCCCCCGGGGAGCTGTTTTTT. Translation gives CASRGSPGELFF.

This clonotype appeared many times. The CDR3 is CASSRDRGTEAFF. The CDR3, as DNA: TGTGCCAGCAGCAGGGACAGGGGCACTGAAGCTTTCTTT. This sequence joins TRBV9 and TRBJ1-1; 10 positions match TRBD1. The ends lost 4 bases at V and 4 bases at J; junction bases unmatched: 1. This CDR3 contains 13 residues. Germline assignment: CDR1 SGDLS and CDR2 YYNGEE.

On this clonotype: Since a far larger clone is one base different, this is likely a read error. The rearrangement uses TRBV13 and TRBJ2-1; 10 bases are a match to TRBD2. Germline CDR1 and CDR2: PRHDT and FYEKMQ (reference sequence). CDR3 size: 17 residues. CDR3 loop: CASSLLTTSGKYNEQLF. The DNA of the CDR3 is TGTGCCAGCAGCTTACTGACAACTAGCGGGAAATACAATGAGCAGTTATTC.

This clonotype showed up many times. CDR3: CASSHGQGVEQYF. For the CDR3, the DNA is TGCGCCAGCAGCCACGGTCAAGGGGTCGAGCAGTACTTC. The rearrangement uses TRBV5-1 and TRBJ2-7, with D possibly TRBD1 on 5 matching bases. This CDR3 region has 13 residues. V was cut by 4 bases and J by 6 bases, with 14 bases left in between. Per the germline V gene, CDR1 is SGHRS and CDR2 is YFSETQ.

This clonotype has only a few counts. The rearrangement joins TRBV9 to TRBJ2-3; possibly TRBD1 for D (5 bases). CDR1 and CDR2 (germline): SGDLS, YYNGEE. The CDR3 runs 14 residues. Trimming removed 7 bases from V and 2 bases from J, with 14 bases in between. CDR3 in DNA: TGTGCCAGCCAGGGCGGACCCTACACAGATACGCAGTATTTT. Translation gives CASQGGPYTDTQYF.

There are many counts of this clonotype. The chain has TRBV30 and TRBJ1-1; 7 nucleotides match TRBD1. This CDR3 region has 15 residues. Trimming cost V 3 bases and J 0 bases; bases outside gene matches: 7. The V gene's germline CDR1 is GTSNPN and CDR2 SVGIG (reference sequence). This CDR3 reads CAWRATGAMNTEAFF. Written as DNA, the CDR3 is TGTGCCTGGAGAGCTACAGGGGCGATGAACACTGAAGCTTTCTTT.

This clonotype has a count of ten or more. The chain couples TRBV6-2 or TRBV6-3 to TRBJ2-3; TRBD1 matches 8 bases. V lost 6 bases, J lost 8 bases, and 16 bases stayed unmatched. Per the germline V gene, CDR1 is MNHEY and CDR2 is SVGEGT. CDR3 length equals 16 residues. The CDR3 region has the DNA TGTGCCAGCAGAGTTCCCGGGACAGGAAGTAGCGGTACGCAGTATTTT. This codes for CASRVPGTGSSGTQYF.

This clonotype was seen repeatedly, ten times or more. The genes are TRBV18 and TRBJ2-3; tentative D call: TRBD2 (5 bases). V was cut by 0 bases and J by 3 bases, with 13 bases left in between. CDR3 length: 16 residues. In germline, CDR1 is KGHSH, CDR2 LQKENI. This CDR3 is CASSPPRTRVTDTQYF. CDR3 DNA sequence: TGTGCCAGCTCACCACCTAGGACTCGGGTTACAGATACGCAGTATTTT.

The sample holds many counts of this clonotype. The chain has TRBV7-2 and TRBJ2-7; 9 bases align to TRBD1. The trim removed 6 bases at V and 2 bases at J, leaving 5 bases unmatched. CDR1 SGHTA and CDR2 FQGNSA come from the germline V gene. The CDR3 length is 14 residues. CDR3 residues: CASRSRDRAYEQYF. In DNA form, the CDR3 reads TGTGCCAGCAGGTCCCGGGACAGGGCCTACGAGCAGTACTTC.

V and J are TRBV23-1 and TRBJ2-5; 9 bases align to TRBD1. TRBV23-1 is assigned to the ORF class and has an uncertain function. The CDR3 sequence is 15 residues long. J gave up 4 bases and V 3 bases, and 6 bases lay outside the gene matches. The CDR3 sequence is CASSQWTGVRETQYF. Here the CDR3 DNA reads TGCGCCAGCAGTCAGTGGACAGGGGTGCGAGAGACCCAGTACTTC.

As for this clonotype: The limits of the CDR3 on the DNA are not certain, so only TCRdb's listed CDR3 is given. The CDR3 protein is CASSYGQGNTGELFFF. The chain carries TRBV6-1 and TRBJ2-2; no check of the table's D call, TRBD1, against the DNA was made. The CDR3 totals 16 residues, both ends included. The germline V gene encodes CDR1 MNHNS and CDR2 SASEGT.